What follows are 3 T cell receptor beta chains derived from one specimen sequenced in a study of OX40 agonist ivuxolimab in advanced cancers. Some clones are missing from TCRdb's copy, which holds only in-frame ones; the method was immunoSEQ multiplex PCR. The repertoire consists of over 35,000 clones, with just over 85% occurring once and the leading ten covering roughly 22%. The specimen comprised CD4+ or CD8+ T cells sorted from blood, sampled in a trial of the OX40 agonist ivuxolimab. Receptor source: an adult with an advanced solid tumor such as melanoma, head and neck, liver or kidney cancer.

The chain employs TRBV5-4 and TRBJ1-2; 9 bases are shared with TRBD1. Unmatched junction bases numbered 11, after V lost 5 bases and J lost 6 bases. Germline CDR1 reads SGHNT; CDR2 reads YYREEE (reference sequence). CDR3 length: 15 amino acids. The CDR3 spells CASRPRQGGSDGYTF. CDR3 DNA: TGTGCCAGCAGGCCACGACAGGGGGGAAGTGATGGCTACACCTTC.

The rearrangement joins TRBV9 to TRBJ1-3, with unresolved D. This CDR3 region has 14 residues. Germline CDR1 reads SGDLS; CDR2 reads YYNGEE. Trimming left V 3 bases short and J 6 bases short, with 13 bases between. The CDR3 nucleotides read TGTGCCAGCAGCGCCAGGTATTCGGAAAACACCATATATTTT. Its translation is CASSARYSENTIYF.

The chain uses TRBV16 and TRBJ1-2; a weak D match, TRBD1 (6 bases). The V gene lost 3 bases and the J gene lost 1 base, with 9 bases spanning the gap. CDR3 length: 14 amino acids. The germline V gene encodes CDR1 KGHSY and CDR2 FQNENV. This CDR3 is CASSQGASNYGYTF. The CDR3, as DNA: TGTGCCAGCAGCCAGGGGGCCAGTAACTATGGCTACACCTTC.